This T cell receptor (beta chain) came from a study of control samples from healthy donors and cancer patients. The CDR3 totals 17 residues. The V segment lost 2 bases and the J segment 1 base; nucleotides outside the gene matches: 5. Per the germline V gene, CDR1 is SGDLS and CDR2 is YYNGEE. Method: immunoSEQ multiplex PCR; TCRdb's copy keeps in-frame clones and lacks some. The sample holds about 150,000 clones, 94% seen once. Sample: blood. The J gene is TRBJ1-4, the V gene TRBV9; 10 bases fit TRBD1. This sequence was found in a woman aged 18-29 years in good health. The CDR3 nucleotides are TGTGCCAGCAGCGTGGGAAGGGACAGGGGAACTAATGAAAAACTGTTTTTT. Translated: CASSVGRDRGTNEKLFF.